The 20 T cell receptor beta chains below all came from one sample that was sequenced in a study of T cell clonotyping in hematopoietic cell transplantation. Repertoires were generated with immunoSEQ multiplex PCR, while TCRdb's copy carries only in-frame clones and drops some. The sample gives approximately 2,900 clones, about 80% of which show up once; around 6.1% is in the top ten. The specimen was peripheral blood mononuclear cells, collected 30 days after allogeneic stem cell transplant. The receptors stem from a male patient over 55 who had an allogeneic stem cell transplant, so T cells may come from the graft donor. Some clones in this sample may be carry-over from other donors' samples.

Here the CDR3 reads CASAIRGAYGYTF. CDR3 in DNA: TGTGCCAGCGCCATCAGGGGGGCCTATGGCTACACCTTC. The chain joins TRBV6-1 to TRBJ1-2; 7 bases fit TRBD1. Germline V lookup: CDR1 MNHNS, CDR2 SASEGT. Losses at the gene ends were 8 bases for V and 4 bases for J; bases not matched to a gene: 7. The CDR3 loop spans 13 amino acids.

The chain has TRBV30 and TRBJ1-2, with D possibly TRBD1 on 5 matching bases. The CDR3 loop spans 14 amino acids. Deletions cut 8 bases from V and 1 base from J, with 17 bases between. Looked up from germline, CDR1 is GTSNPN and CDR2 is SVGIG (reference sequence). The CDR3 region is CARQGEGFNYGYTF. The CDR3 DNA follows: TGTGCCCGGCAGGGAGAGGGATTTAACTATGGCTACACCTTC. Filled out from reference TRBV30 and TRBJ1-2, the complete variable domain reads SQTIHQWPATLVQPVGSPLSLECTVEGTSNPNLYWYRQAAGRGLQLLFYSVGIGQISSEVPQNLSASRPQDRQFILSSKKLLLSDSGFYLCARQGEGFNYGYTFGSGTRLTVV.

The V call is TRBV29-1, the J call TRBJ2-5; the D is unclear. V gave up 0 bases and J gave up 1 base, with 9 bases separating them. The CDR3 runs 14 residues. Germline V gives CDR1 SQVTM, CDR2 ANQGSEA. The CDR3 loop reads CSVEDQGRQETQYF. The CDR3 DNA reads TGCAGCGTTGAAGATCAAGGACGCCAAGAGACCCAGTACTTC.

The CDR3 DNA is TGTGCCAGTAGTGAACTACCGGGACAGGGGTACGAGCAGTACTTC. It translates to CASSELPGQGYEQYF. The chain joins TRBV19 to TRBJ2-7; 10 nucleotides match TRBD1. J lost 4 bases, V lost 5 bases, and 8 bases had no gene match. CDR3 size: 15 residues. The germline CDR1 and CDR2 sequences are LNHDA and SQIVND (reference sequence).

This sequence joins TRBV5-1 and TRBJ1-4; 7 nucleotides line up with TRBD1. Germline assignment: CDR1 SGHRS and CDR2 YFSETQ. V lost 4 bases to trimming and J lost 8 bases; unmatched junction nucleotides: 8. The CDR3 is made up of 14 amino acids. CDR3 sequence reads: CASSAYRGGEKLFF. The DNA of the CDR3 is TGCGCCAGCAGCGCCTACAGGGGAGGGGAAAAACTGTTTTTT.

The chain is built from TRBV28 and TRBJ2-5; 10 bases fit TRBD1. CDR3 length equals 17 residues. Germline values: CDR1 MDHEN, CDR2 SYDVKM. V gave up 5 bases and J gave up 4 bases; unmatched junction bases: 13. The CDR3 DNA sequence: TGTGCCAGCAGTACCGCACGACAGGGGGCAGGTCGAGAGACCCAGTACTTC. As protein: CASSTARQGAGRETQYF.

The chain uses TRBV19 and TRBJ2-7; 7 nucleotides align to TRBD2. Per germline, CDR1 LNHDA and CDR2 SQIVND (reference sequence). Losses at the gene ends were 9 bases for V and 5 bases for J; bases not matched to a gene: 16. The CDR3 extends over 15 amino acids. The CDR3 coding sequence is TGTGCCAGCCGACGCGGACTAGTCGTGTCGGACGAGCAGTACTTC. Amino acid sequence: CASRRGLVVSDEQYF.

The chain uses TRBV29-1 and TRBJ1-2; tentatively, D is TRBD1 (5 bases). The CDR3 has 16 amino acids. Germline CDR1 reads SQVTM; CDR2 reads ANQGSEA. The V end was cut by 0 bases, the J end by 8 bases, with 22 bases between. The CDR3 sequence: CSVEDRGLERGGGYTF. CDR3 nucleotide sequence: TGCAGCGTTGAAGATCGGGGTTTGGAGAGGGGAGGCGGCTACACCTTC.

A single count supports this clone. The chain combines TRBV30 with TRBJ2-1; D remains unclear. There are 11 residues in the CDR3. V gave up 5 bases and J gave up 4 bases, with 6 bases separating them. Germline V CDR1 and CDR2: GTSNPN, SVGIG (reference sequence). CDR3 DNA sequence: TGTGCCTGGGCGGATTACAATGAGCAGTTCTTC. As protein: CAWADYNEQFF. Full variable domain (outside the CDR3, taken from reference TRBV30 and TRBJ2-1): SQTIHQWPATLVQPVGSPLSLECTVEGTSNPNLYWYRQAAGRGLQLLFYSVGIGQISSEVPQNLSASRPQDRQFILSSKKLLLSDSGFYLCAWADYNEQFFGPGTRLTVL.

The chain employs TRBV7-6 and TRBJ2-7; 12 bases fit TRBD2. CDR3 size: 15 residues. CDR1 is SGHVS and CDR2 is FNYEAQ in the germline V gene. J was trimmed by 2 bases and V by 1 base; bases with no gene match: 0. The CDR3 loop reads CASSLGLAGAYEQYF. CDR3 coding DNA: TGTGCCAGCAGCTTAGGACTAGCGGGGGCCTACGAGCAGTACTTC.

This clone is labeled as large. The V call is TRBV6-6, the J call TRBJ1-4, with 9 bases aligning to TRBD1. From germline, CDR1 is MNHNY and CDR2 SVGAGI (reference sequence). This CDR3 is built from 16 residues. The J segment lost 6 bases and the V segment lost 5 bases, leaving 10 bases of the junction unmatched. CDR3 in amino acids: CASSGATGDRDEKLFF. CDR3 nucleotide sequence: TGTGCCAGCAGTGGGGCCACTGGGGACAGGGATGAAAAACTGTTTTTT.

The rearrangement joins TRBV7-2 to TRBJ1-1; D gene ambiguous. The CDR3 spans 12 residues. Germline CDR1 reads SGHTA; CDR2 reads FQGNSA. Trimming removed 1 base at V and 11 bases at J, with 11 bases between. The CDR3 loop reads CASSLEIGGAFF. CDR3 DNA: TGTGCCAGCAGCTTAGAAATCGGAGGGGCTTTCTTT.

This clone was seen more than once but under ten times. V is TRBV7-3 and J is TRBJ2-1; 11 nucleotides line up with TRBD2. The germline gives CDR1 SGHTA, CDR2 FQGTGA. V was pared by 2 bases and J by 3 bases, with 12 bases of the junction left unmatched. The CDR3 runs 19 residues. CDR3 region: CASSLRASGRYPHYNEQFF. For the CDR3, the DNA is TGTGCCAGCAGCTTACGGGCTAGCGGGAGGTATCCCCACTACAATGAGCAGTTCTTC.

This clone has just one count. The V call is TRBV27, the J call TRBJ2-1, with 10 bases fitting TRBD2. Trimming at V came to 3 bases and at J to 0 bases, leaving 2 bases not matched to a gene. Germline V CDR1 and CDR2: MNHEY, SMNVEV (reference sequence). The CDR3 spans 16 residues. As DNA, the CDR3 is TGTGCCAGCAGTTTTCCTAGCGGGAGCTCCTACAATGAGCAGTTCTTC. Translated: CASSFPSGSSYNEQFF.

The J gene is TRBJ1-2, the V gene TRBV30; TRBD1 might be the D (6 bases). The V gene's germline CDR1 is GTSNPN and CDR2 SVGIG (reference sequence). The V end was cut by 0 bases, the J end by 8 bases, with 10 bases between. The CDR3 runs 12 residues. The CDR3 spells CAWSVRGRGYTF. The CDR3 region has the DNA TGTGCCTGGAGTGTCAGGGGTCGCGGCTACACCTTC.

The V and J genes are TRBV21-1 and TRBJ2-7; the table calls TRBD1, which could not be checked here. TRBV21-1 is termed a pseudogene. This CDR3 spans 14 amino acids. The CDR3 sequence: CASSKEQTTYEQYF. The DNA for the CDR3 is TGTGCCAGCAGCAAAGAACAGACGACCTACGAGCAGTACTTC.

The rearrangement links TRBV4-1 to TRBJ1-2; 9 nucleotides line up with TRBD1. J lost 7 bases, V lost 2 bases, and 8 bases had no gene match. Per the germline V gene, CDR1 is MGHRA and CDR2 is YSYEKL. This CDR3 has 15 amino acids. The CDR3 spells CASSQPPGQGVGYTF. The CDR3 DNA reads TGCGCCAGCAGCCAACCCCCGGGACAGGGAGTTGGCTACACCTTC.

The chain uses TRBV19 and TRBJ1-1, with D maybe TRBD1 (6 bases). There are 15 residues in the CDR3. V lost 0 bases and J lost 5, with 13 bases in between. The germline gives CDR1 LNHDA, CDR2 SQIVND (reference sequence). CDR3 DNA: TGTGCCAGTAGTATAGAGGTCAGGGGATGGACTGAAGCTTTCTTT. It is translated as CASSIEVRGWTEAFF.

The rearrangement joins TRBV5-1 to TRBJ2-3, with TRBD1 identical over 8 bases. Germline V gene data show CDR1 as SGHRS and CDR2 as YFSETQ. Trimming removed 5 bases from V and 2 bases from J; junction bases left unmatched: 7. CDR3 size: 15 residues. Written as DNA, the CDR3 is TGCGCCAGCAGATCTCGACAGGGGACCACAGATACGCAGTATTTT. Translated, it gives CASRSRQGTTDTQYF.

Points on this clone: Other DNA sequences in this sample translate to the same CDR3. V is TRBV9 and J is TRBJ2-7; 8 bases line up with TRBD1. The length of the CDR3 is 12 residues. J lost 1 base, V lost 8 bases, and 2 bases had no gene match. Germline values: CDR1 SGDLS, CDR2 YYNGEE. CDR3 residues: CASGQGSYEQYF. DNA for the CDR3: TGTGCCAGTGGACAGGGATCCTACGAGCAGTACTTC.